This TCR beta chain was identified in a study of blood T cell repertoires in COVID-19. In the study overall: The United States, Italy and Spain were the sources of the acute and convalescent COVID-19 samples. The analysed material was cDNA or gDNA that came from T cells, B-cell-depleted T cells, or PBMCs.

As handled by the study authors: Nucleated cell counts were estimated from reference gene primer amplification. TCRdb's copy holds only in-frame clones and misses some; the assay was immunoSEQ multiplex PCR. V, J and clone size are taken as reported in that table, and D and trimming were inferred from the DNA itself. The table includes 210,000 or so clones, about 89% detected once. This CDR3 has 15 residues. V was cut by 0 bases and J by 3 bases, with 11 bases left in between. In germline, CDR1 is LGHNA, CDR2 YSLEER. The source is a man aged 40-49 years with acute or convalescent COVID-19. The specimen was peripheral blood. The chain carries TRBV4-3 and TRBJ1-1; unclear D gene. The CDR3 loop is CASSQDGTGDTEAFF. CDR3 nucleotide sequence: TGCGCCAGCAGCCAAGATGGTACCGGGGACACTGAAGCTTTCTTT.